In this sample, the clone carrying this TCR beta chain turned up a few times. Its target is not known. TCRdb reprocessed the RT-PCR reads with MiXCR, giving one entry per CDR3 protein. Here the sample spans about 240,000 distinct CDR3 sequences, 9.5% to 15% being singletons. This record belongs to a study of response to subunit inactivated influenza vaccine. The study's findings and limits: Few additional T cells are recruited per seasonal influenza vaccination, authors suggested.

Germline loops: CDR1 MNHEY, CDR2 SVGAGI. Trimming cost V 2 bases and J 3 bases, with 5 bases left between them. This CDR3 region has 13 residues. The chain is built from TRBV6-5 and TRBJ1-5; D not resolved. The TCR sequence derives from a man aged 45 to 65 who received an inactivated influenza vaccine. The sequenced sample was non-naive T cells sorted from PBMCs, obtained less than 15 days before vaccination. CDR3 DNA sequence: TGTGCCAGCAGTTACAACAACAATCAGCCCCAGCATTTT. The encoded protein is CASSYNNNQPQHF.